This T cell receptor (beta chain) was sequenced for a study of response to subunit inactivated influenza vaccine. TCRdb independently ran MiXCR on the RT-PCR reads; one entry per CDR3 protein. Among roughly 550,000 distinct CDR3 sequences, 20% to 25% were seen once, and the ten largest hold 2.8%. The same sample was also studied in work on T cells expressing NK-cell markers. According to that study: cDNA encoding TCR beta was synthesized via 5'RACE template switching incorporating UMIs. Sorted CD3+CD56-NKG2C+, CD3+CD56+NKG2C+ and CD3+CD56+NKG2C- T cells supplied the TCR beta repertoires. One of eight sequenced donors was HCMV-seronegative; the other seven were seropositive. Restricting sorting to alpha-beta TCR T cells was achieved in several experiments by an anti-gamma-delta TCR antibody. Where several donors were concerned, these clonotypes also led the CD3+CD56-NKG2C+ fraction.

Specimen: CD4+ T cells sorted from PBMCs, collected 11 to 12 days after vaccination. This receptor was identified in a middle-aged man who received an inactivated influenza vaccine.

The CDR3 DNA follows: TGTGCCAGTCTAGCGGGAGTGCTCTTGCGATTTAGAGGCTACGAGCAGTACTTC. This sequence encodes CASLAGVLLRFRGYEQYF. The V and J genes are TRBV27 and TRBJ2-7; 10 bases are shared with TRBD2. The germline V gene has CDR1 MNHEY and CDR2 SMNVEV (reference sequence). The V segment lost 9 bases and the J segment 3 bases; nucleotides outside the gene matches: 20. This CDR3 spans 18 amino acids.